Shown below are 13 T cell receptor beta chains from a single sample sequenced in a study of OX40 agonist ivuxolimab in advanced cancers. Sequencing used immunoSEQ multiplex PCR; TCRdb keeps in-frame clones, though not all of them. The sample lists 65,000 to 80,000 clones, around 90% occurring once. This sample comprised CD4+ or CD8+ T cells sorted from blood, obtained in a trial of the OX40 agonist ivuxolimab. These receptors were taken from an adult with an advanced solid tumor such as melanoma, head and neck, liver or kidney cancer.

The chain is built from TRBV6-1 and TRBJ1-5, with D unclear. The length of the CDR3 is 13 residues. Germline V gives CDR1 MNHNS, CDR2 SASEGT. Trimming removed 5 bases from V and 7 bases from J, with 12 bases in between. In DNA form, the CDR3 reads TGTGCCAGCAGTACCGACTTTGCGCAGCCCCAGCATTTT. Protein sequence: CASSTDFAQPQHF.

V gene TRBV7-9 combines with J gene TRBJ2-1, with D tentatively TRBD1 (6 bases). The length of the CDR3 is 11 residues. V dropped 10 bases and J dropped 12 bases, with 16 bases sitting between them. Germline V gene sequence: CDR1 SEHNR, CDR2 FQNEAQ (reference sequence). CDR3 protein: CATSADSAQFF. The DNA for the CDR3 is TGTGCCACCTCCGCGGACAGTGCGCAGTTCTTC.

The chain has TRBV7-9 and TRBJ2-7; tentative D call: TRBD2 (5 bases). Germline CDR1 and CDR2: SEHNR and FQNEAQ (reference sequence). V was clipped by 5 bases and J by 0 bases, with 8 bases between them. The CDR3 covers 13 residues. In nucleotides, the CDR3 is TGTGCCAGCAGCCCCGGGGTCTCCTACGAGCAGTACTTC. This sequence encodes CASSPGVSYEQYF.

The genes are TRBV7-9 and TRBJ2-5; 7 bases match TRBD1. CDR3 length: 15 amino acids. J gave up 1 base and V 4 bases, and 6 bases lay outside the gene matches. The germline V gene has CDR1 SEHNR and CDR2 FQNEAQ (reference sequence). In nucleotides, the CDR3 is TGTGCCAGCAGCTGGCGACAGGGCCTCCAAGAGACCCAGTACTTC. The encoded protein is CASSWRQGLQETQYF.

This chain joins TRBV12-5 and TRBJ2-3; possible D gene TRBD2, 5 bases. Germline V gene sequence: CDR1 LGHNT, CDR2 FRNRAP. The V end lost 5 bases, the J end lost 6 bases, and 18 bases lay between the germline ends. The CDR3 has 15 amino acids. CDR3 nucleotide sequence: TGTGCTAGTGGTCCGGAATTTCCCACGGGGGATACGCAGTATTTT. It encodes CASGPEFPTGDTQYF.

This chain links TRBV13 with TRBJ1-2; D may be TRBD1 (5 bases). The CDR3 contains 13 residues. The germline V gene has CDR1 PRHDT and CDR2 FYEKMQ (reference sequence). The V and J ends lost 6 bases and 4 bases respectively, with 12 bases between them. This CDR3 is CASRGDRRYGYTF. CDR3 nucleotides: TGTGCCAGCAGGGGCGACAGACGCTATGGCTACACCTTC.

The rearrangement uses TRBV6-1 and TRBJ1-1; D call uncertain. V lost 4 bases and J lost 5, with 11 bases in between. CDR1 is MNHNS and CDR2 is SASEGT in the germline V gene. There are 13 residues in the CDR3. CDR3 region: CASSATALTEAFF. DNA for the CDR3: TGTGCCAGCAGTGCTACAGCTTTAACTGAAGCTTTCTTT.

The rearrangement links TRBV13 to TRBJ1-4; tentative D call: TRBD1 (6 bases). The CDR3 consists of 15 residues. V lost 0 bases, J lost 4 bases, and 9 bases lay in between. Germline V gene data show CDR1 as PRHDT and CDR2 as FYEKMQ (reference sequence). The CDR3 reads CASSLGTGNNEKLFF. CDR3 sequence (DNA): TGTGCCAGCAGCTTAGGCACAGGGAATAATGAAAAACTGTTTTTT.

Turning to this clone: This specimen includes other DNA sequences encoding the same CDR3. The chain recombines TRBV7-9 with TRBJ2-1; D unclear. CDR1 and CDR2 (germline): SEHNR, FQNEAQ (reference sequence). This CDR3 has 12 residues. The V end lost 5 bases, the J end lost 1 base, and 3 bases lay between the germline ends. Here the CDR3 reads CASSPSYNEQFF. In DNA form, the CDR3 reads TGTGCCAGCAGCCCTTCCTACAATGAGCAGTTCTTC.

The chain is built from TRBV4-2 and TRBJ2-7; the match to TRBD2 covers 11 bases. Germline-derived CDR1 and CDR2 are LGHNA and YNFKEQ. There are 16 residues in the CDR3. Trimming at V came to 3 bases and at J to 1 base, leaving 5 bases not matched to a gene. The CDR3 region is CASSQSGTSGSYEQYF. In DNA form, the CDR3 reads TGTGCCAGCAGCCAGTCCGGGACTAGCGGTTCCTACGAGCAGTACTTC.

The rearrangement joins TRBV4-1 to TRBJ2-1; D remains unclear. Per the germline V gene, CDR1 is MGHRA and CDR2 is YSYEKL. The V gene lost 0 bases and the J gene lost 7 bases, with 4 bases spanning the gap. The CDR3 runs to 12 residues. CDR3 in DNA: TGCGCCAGCAGCCAAGATAGGAATGAGCAGTTCTTC. Translation gives CASSQDRNEQFF.

The chain carries TRBV18 and TRBJ2-7; TRBD2 might be the D (6 bases). The germline V gene has CDR1 KGHSH and CDR2 LQKENI. Trimming stripped 2 bases from V and 3 bases from J, with 14 bases between. This CDR3 contains 15 residues. CDR3 region: CASSPGGNRVYEQYF. DNA for the CDR3: TGTGCCAGCTCACCAGGCGGGAATAGGGTCTACGAGCAGTACTTC.

The V and J genes are TRBV7-9 and TRBJ2-5; 8 bases align to TRBD1. The CDR3 contains 14 residues. In germline, CDR1 is SEHNR, CDR2 FQNEAQ (reference sequence). Trimming removed 5 bases from V and 1 base from J; junction bases left unmatched: 3. CDR3 in DNA: TGTGCCAGCAGCCAGACAGGGGTCCAAGAGACCCAGTACTTC. This encodes CASSQTGVQETQYF. The full variable domain, its missing parts supplied by reference TRBV7-9 and TRBJ2-5, is DTGVSQNPRHKITKRGQNVTFRCDPISEHNRLYWYRQTLGQGPEFLTYFQNEAQLEKSRLLSDRFSAERPKGSFSTLEIQRTEQGDSAMYLCASSQTGVQETQYFGPGTRLLVL.